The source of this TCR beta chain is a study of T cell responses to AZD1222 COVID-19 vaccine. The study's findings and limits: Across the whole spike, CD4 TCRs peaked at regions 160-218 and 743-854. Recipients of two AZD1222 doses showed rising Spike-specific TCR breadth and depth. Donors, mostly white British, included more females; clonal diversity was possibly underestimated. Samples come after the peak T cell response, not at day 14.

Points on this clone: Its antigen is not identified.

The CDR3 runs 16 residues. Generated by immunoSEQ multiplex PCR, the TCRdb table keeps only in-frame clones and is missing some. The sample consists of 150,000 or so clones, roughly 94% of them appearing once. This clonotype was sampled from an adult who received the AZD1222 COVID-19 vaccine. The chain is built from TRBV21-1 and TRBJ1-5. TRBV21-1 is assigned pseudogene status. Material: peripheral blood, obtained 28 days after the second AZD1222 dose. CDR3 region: CASSTGDWVGNQPQHF. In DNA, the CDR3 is TGTGCCAGCAGCACCGGCGACTGGGTTGGGAATCAGCCCCAGCATTTT.